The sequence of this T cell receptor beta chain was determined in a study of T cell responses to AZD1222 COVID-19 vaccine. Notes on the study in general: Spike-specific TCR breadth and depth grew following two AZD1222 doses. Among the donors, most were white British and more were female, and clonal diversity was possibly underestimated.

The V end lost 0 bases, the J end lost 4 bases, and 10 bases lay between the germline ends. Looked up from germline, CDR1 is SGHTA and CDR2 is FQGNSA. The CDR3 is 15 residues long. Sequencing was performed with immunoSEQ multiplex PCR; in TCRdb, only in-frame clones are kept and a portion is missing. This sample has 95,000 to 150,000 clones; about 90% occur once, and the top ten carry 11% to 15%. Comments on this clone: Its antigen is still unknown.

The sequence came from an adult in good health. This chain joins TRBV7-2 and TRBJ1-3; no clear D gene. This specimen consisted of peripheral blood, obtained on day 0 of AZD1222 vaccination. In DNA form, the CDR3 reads TGTGCCAGCAGCTTAGCGGTACAACTCGGAAACACCATATATTTT. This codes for CASSLAVQLGNTIYF. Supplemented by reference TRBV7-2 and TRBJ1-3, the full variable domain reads GAGVSQSPSNKVTEKGKDVELRCDPISGHTALYWYRQSLGQGLEFLIYFQGNSAPDKSGLPSDRFSAERTGGSVSTLTIQRTQQEDSAVYLCASSLAVQLGNTIYFGEGSWLTVV.